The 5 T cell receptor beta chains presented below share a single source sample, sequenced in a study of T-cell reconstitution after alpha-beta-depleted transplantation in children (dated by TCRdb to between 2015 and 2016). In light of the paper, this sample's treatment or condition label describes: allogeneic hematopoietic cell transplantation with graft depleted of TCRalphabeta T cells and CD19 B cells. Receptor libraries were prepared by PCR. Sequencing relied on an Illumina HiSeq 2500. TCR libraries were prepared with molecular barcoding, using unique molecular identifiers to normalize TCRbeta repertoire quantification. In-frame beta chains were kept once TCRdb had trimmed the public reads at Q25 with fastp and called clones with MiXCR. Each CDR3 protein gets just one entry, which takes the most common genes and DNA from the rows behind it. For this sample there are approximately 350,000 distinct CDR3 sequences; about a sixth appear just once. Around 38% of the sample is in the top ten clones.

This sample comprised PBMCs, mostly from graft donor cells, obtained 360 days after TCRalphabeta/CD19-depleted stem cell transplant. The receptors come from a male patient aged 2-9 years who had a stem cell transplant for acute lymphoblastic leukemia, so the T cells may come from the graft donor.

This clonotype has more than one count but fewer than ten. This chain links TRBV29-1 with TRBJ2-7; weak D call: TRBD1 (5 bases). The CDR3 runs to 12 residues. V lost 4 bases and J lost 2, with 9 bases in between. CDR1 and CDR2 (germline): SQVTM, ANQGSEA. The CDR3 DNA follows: TGCAGCGTTGTGGGCAGGGCCTACGAGCAGTACTTC. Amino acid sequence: CSVVGRAYEQYF.

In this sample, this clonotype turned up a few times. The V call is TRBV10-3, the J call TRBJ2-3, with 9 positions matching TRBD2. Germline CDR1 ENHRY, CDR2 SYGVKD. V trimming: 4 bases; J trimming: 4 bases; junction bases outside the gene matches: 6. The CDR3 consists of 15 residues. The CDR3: CAISGLAEGSDTQYF. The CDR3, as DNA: TGTGCCATCAGTGGACTAGCGGAGGGGTCAGATACGCAGTATTTT.

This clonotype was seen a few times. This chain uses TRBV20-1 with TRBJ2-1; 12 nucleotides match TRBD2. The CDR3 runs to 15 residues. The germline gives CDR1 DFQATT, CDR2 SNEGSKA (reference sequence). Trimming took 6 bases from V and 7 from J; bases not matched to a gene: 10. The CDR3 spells CSAAPSGRASNEQFF. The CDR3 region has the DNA TGCAGTGCCGCTCCTAGCGGGAGGGCGAGTAATGAGCAGTTCTTC.

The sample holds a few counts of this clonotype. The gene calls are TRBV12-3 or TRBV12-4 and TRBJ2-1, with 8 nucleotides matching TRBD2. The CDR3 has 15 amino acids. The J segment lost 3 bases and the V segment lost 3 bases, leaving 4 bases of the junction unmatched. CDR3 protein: CASSFLLADYNEQFF. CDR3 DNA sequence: TGTGCCAGCAGTTTTTTACTAGCGGACTACAATGAGCAGTTCTTC.

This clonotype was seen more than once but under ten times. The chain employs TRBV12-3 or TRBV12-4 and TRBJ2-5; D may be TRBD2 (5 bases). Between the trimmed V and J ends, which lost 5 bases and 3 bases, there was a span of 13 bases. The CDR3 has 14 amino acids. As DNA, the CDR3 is TGTGCCAGCAGTCCTAGCCGAGTAGAAGAGACCCAGTACTTC. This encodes CASSPSRVEETQYF.